These 13 T cell receptor beta chains were all obtained from the same sample, sequenced in a study of T cell repertoires in cytomegalovirus infection. TCRdb fed the reads into MiXCR, producing one record per CDR3 protein. The sample has approximately 500,000 distinct CDR3 sequences, 16% seen once. The sample comprised CD8+ T cells from PBMCs. The receptor source for this set is a human donor in good health (CMV status not recorded). Some clones in this sample may be carry-over from other donors' samples.

The sample holds a few counts of this clonotype. The chain is built from TRBV20-1 and TRBJ1-1; a weak D match, TRBD1 (6 bases). V was clipped by 6 bases and J by 1 base, with 15 bases between them. Germline CDR1 and CDR2: DFQATT and SNEGSKA (reference sequence). The length of the CDR3 is 14 residues. CDR3 in amino acids: CSAGVGAPNTEAFF. CDR3 DNA: TGCAGTGCCGGGGTGGGGGCACCGAACACTGAAGCTTTCTTT.

This clonotype has more than one count but fewer than ten. The chain uses TRBV27 and TRBJ2-7; D remains ambiguous. This CDR3 comprises 15 residues. V was cut by 6 bases and J by 3 bases, with 18 bases left in between. The germline V gene encodes CDR1 MNHEY and CDR2 SMNVEV (reference sequence). CDR3 loop: CASRFTGSGLYEQYF. CDR3 DNA sequence: TGTGCCAGCAGATTCACCGGGTCAGGCCTCTACGAGCAGTACTTC.

This clonotype was counted ten times or more. V and J are TRBV27 and TRBJ1-1; 7 positions match TRBD1. Germline V gene lookup returns CDR1 MNHEY and CDR2 SMNVEV (reference sequence). Losses at the gene ends were 6 bases for V and 0 bases for J; bases not matched to a gene: 7. The CDR3 has 15 residues. The CDR3 reads CASRKNRGMNTEAFF. The DNA of the CDR3 is TGTGCCAGCAGGAAGAACAGGGGCATGAACACTGAAGCTTTCTTT.

The V gene is TRBV9, the J gene TRBJ2-3, with 7 bases that match TRBD1. The CDR3 runs 15 residues. V shed 0 bases, J shed 5 bases, and the junction held 6 bases outside the gene matches. CDR1 SGDLS and CDR2 YYNGEE come from the germline V gene. The CDR3 coding sequence is TGTGCCAGCAGCGTAGAGGGACAGAACCGAGATACGCAGTATTTT. Translated, it gives CASSVEGQNRDTQYF.

This clonotype was counted at least ten times. This chain links TRBV12-3 or TRBV12-4 with TRBJ2-1; D might be TRBD2 (6 bases). The ends were cut back, 4 bases at V and 3 bases at J, with 22 bases in the middle. The CDR3 is 18 amino acids. The CDR3: CASSSPLSTGDIYNEQFF. As DNA, the CDR3 is TGTGCCAGCAGTTCGCCGCTTTCTACGGGAGACATCTACAATGAGCAGTTCTTC.

This clonotype has a count of ten or more. V gene TRBV5-4 combines with J gene TRBJ2-1; D unclear. Trimming removed 0 bases at V and 0 bases at J, with 16 bases between. The length of the CDR3 is 18 residues. Germline V gene data show CDR1 as SGHNT and CDR2 as YYREEE (reference sequence). The DNA for the CDR3 is TGTGCCAGCAGCTTGGGACGGTCGGTGTTTCTCTCCTACAATGAGCAGTTCTTC. As protein: CASSLGRSVFLSYNEQFF.

CDR3 nucleotides: TGTGCCAGCAGCCCACGACAAGGGGATGGCTACACCTTC. As protein: CASSPRQGDGYTF. This sequence joins TRBV7-9 and TRBJ1-2; the D gene is possibly TRBD1 (5 bases). Germline-derived CDR1 and CDR2 are SEHNR and FQNEAQ (reference sequence). The CDR3 is made up of 13 amino acids. The germline V and J ends were trimmed by 5 bases and 6 bases, with 13 bases remaining between them.

This clonotype was counted only a few times. The V call is TRBV6-1, the J call TRBJ2-1; tentative D call: TRBD2 (6 bases). Trimming took off 1 base at V and 2 bases at J, with 9 bases between the two ends. The germline CDR1 and CDR2 sequences are MNHNS and SASEGT. CDR3 length equals 15 residues. CDR3 bases: TGTGCCAGCAGTGAAGTGGACTATCCCTACAATGAGCAGTTCTTC. Its protein is CASSEVDYPYNEQFF.

Concerning this clonotype: The CDR3 does not close with the conserved phenylalanine or tryptophan, likely indicating a read error. Because the CDR3's place on the DNA is in doubt, the DNA is left out and the CDR3 is given as listed by TCRdb. The CDR3 here is CASSFFHNEQLL. The chain couples TRBV7-2 to TRBJ2-1. The CDR3 sequence runs 12 residues, both termini included. Germline V gene sequence: CDR1 SGHTA, CDR2 FQGNSA.

This clonotype came up many times. The rearrangement links TRBV7-6 to TRBJ2-2; 12 bases agree with TRBD2. The CDR3 has 21 residues. Germline CDR1 is SGHVS and CDR2 is FNYEAQ. The V segment lost 3 bases and the J segment 5 bases; nucleotides outside the gene matches: 19. CDR3 nucleotide sequence: TGTGCCAGCAGCTTTCAAACGGACAGGGAGACTAGCGGGAGTAGAACCGGGGAGCTGTTTTTT. Translation: CASSFQTDRETSGSRTGELFF. The complete variable domain, with remaining parts taken from reference TRBV7-6 and TRBJ2-2, reads GAGVSQSPRYKVTKRGQDVALRCDPISGHVSLYWYRQALGQGPEFLTYFNYEAQQDKSGLPNDRFSAERPEGSISTLTIQRTEQRDSAMYRCASSFQTDRETSGSRTGELFFGEGSRLTVL.

The V gene is TRBV5-1, the J gene TRBJ2-7, with D unresolved. Per germline, CDR1 SGHRS and CDR2 YFSETQ. V lost 1 base and J lost 5, with 10 bases in between. This CDR3 contains 13 residues. This CDR3 reads CASSLRVLDEQYF. The CDR3 nucleotides read TGCGCCAGCAGCTTGAGGGTTTTGGACGAGCAGTACTTC.

The chain links TRBV5-1 to TRBJ1-2, with D possibly being TRBD1 (5 bases). This CDR3 region has 15 residues. The V end was cut by 0 bases, the J end by 4 bases, with 13 bases between. The germline V gene has CDR1 SGHRS and CDR2 YFSETQ. The CDR3 nucleotides are TGCGCCAGCAGCTTGGAGGTGGGGGACCCCTATGGCTACACCTTC. Protein product: CASSLEVGDPYGYTF.

This clonotype came up many times. The rearrangement links TRBV12-3 or TRBV12-4 to TRBJ2-3; D perhaps matches TRBD2 (6 bases). Trimming took off 8 bases at V and 5 bases at J, with 17 bases between the two ends. CDR3 size: 14 residues. CDR3 sequence: CASGDSGARDTQYF. CDR3 in DNA: TGTGCCAGCGGGGATTCGGGAGCCCGAGATACGCAGTATTTT.